This TCR beta chain is drawn from a study of blood T cells in healthy people across ages. V lost 3 bases, J lost 4 bases, and 8 bases stayed unmatched. Germline CDR1 and CDR2: SGHRS and YFSETQ. The CDR3 is made up of 15 amino acids. A second PCR of about 7 to 12 cycles used a sample-barcoded 5' primer and a J-beta primer mix. TCRdb reprocessed the 5' RACE reads with MiXCR, giving one entry per CDR3 protein. The sample consists of more than 450,000 distinct CDR3 sequences, 25% to 35% of them appearing once. These data also featured in a second study, about T cells of mothers and their children. That source notes: Nine systemically healthy Caucasian donors: three mothers, six children. The authors used all extracted RNA for cDNA synthesis, at around 1.6 ug per 15 ul. Over 8 million TCR beta CDR3 reads were obtained from each mother, and about 3 million from each child. Mother-child pairs who were related displayed a slightly higher overlap than unrelated pairs, a difference that was non-significant.

This chain links TRBV5-1 with TRBJ1-2; 8 bases map to TRBD1. The receptor's source is a boy between 2 and 15 years old in good health. Material for sequencing was blood. The CDR3 protein is CASSSARGTGYGYTF. CDR3 in DNA: TGCGCCAGCAGCTCCGCGCGTGGGACAGGCTATGGCTACACCTTC.